The present T cell receptor (beta chain) was sequenced within a study of blood T cell repertoires in COVID-19. Overall study context: Acute and convalescent COVID-19 specimens originated in the United States, Italy and Spain. PBMCs, B-cell-depleted T cells, or T cells were the source of the cDNA or gDNA that made up the material.

The germline V gene encodes CDR1 MNHEY and CDR2 SVGAGI. The CDR3 runs 14 residues. Trimming removed 5 bases from V and 6 bases from J, with 14 bases in between. Methods used by the authors: Amplification of reference gene primers was used by the study to estimate nucleated cell counts. Sequencing used immunoSEQ multiplex PCR; TCRdb keeps in-frame clones, though not all of them. That table furnishes V, J and clone size, whereas the DNA furnished D and trimming. Among tens of thousands of clones, around 84% were seen once, and the ten largest hold about 12%. The sequence was collected from an older man with active COVID-19. This chain links TRBV6-5 with TRBJ1-5; unclear D gene. Input material: peripheral blood. CDR3 bases: TGTGCCAGCAGTCACCCGGGGTCAAGTCAGCCCCAGCATTTT. Protein: CASSHPGSSQPQHF.